Listed here are 32 T cell receptor beta chains from one sample, sequenced in a study of cytomegalovirus exposure and HLA in healthy donors. The study ran its PCR with 60 Vbeta and 13 Jbeta primers. Assay used: immunoSEQ multiplex PCR; TCRdb lists only in-frame clones, some missing. The sample has roughly 99,000 clones, about 81% seen once. Sequenced material: PBMCs. The receptors were gathered from a young man in good health and CMV-seropositive.

The chain is built from TRBV18 and TRBJ2-7; possibly TRBD1 for D (5 bases). The CDR3 is made up of 13 amino acids. Germline loops: CDR1 KGHSH, CDR2 LQKENI. Trimming removed 2 bases at V and 7 bases at J, with 12 bases between. The CDR3 DNA sequence: TGTGCCAGCTCACCAAGGTTAGGGGTTGAGCAGTACTTC. The encoded protein is CASSPRLGVEQYF.

The genes are TRBV19 and TRBJ1-2; D gene uncertain. CDR3 length: 11 residues. Trimming took off 7 bases at V and 1 base at J, with 4 bases between the two ends. Germline V gives CDR1 LNHDA, CDR2 SQIVND (reference sequence). In DNA, the CDR3 is TGTGCCAGTACGAGTAACTATGGCTACACCTTC. It codes for CASTSNYGYTF.

The chain employs TRBV6-5 and TRBJ1-1; no clear D. Germline V gene sequence: CDR1 MNHEY, CDR2 SVGAGI. Trimming removed 0 bases at V and 0 bases at J, with 11 bases between. CDR3 length: 16 amino acids. CDR3 sequence (DNA): TGTGCCAGCAGTTACTCGTATGGGCAATTGAACACTGAAGCTTTCTTT. This sequence encodes CASSYSYGQLNTEAFF.

The CDR3 region has the DNA TGTGCCAGCAGCAGGGGGACAGGGGAAGGCTATGGCTACACCTTC. It is translated as CASSRGTGEGYGYTF. The V gene is TRBV11-3, the J gene TRBJ1-2; TRBD1 matches at 10 bases. CDR3 length: 15 amino acids. V lost 5 bases to trimming and J lost 4 bases; unmatched junction nucleotides: 7. Germline V gene sequence: CDR1 SGHNT, CDR2 YENEEA.

The rearrangement links TRBV11-2 to TRBJ2-7; D is unresolved. Germline CDR1 SGHAT, CDR2 FQNNGV. V was cut by 5 bases and J by 4 bases, with 6 bases left in between. The CDR3 has 11 residues. CDR3 DNA: TGTGCCAGCAGCCAGGCATACGAGCAGTACTTC. Encoded protein: CASSQAYEQYF.

The chain couples TRBV12-5 to TRBJ1-6, with 9 bases that match TRBD1. The CDR3 runs 17 residues. Per germline, CDR1 LGHNT and CDR2 FRNRAP. V shed 4 bases and J 6 bases; nucleotides not matched to a gene: 10. The CDR3 is CASGSYAGTGRNSPLHF. Written as DNA, the CDR3 is TGTGCTAGTGGTTCGTACGCCGGGACAGGGCGTAATTCACCCCTCCACTTT.

In regard to this clone: At one end, the junction sequence differs from germline, possibly due to a read error. This chain links TRBV7-9 with TRBJ2-5; 9 bases match TRBD1. This CDR3 has 16 amino acids. Germline CDR1 is SEHNR and CDR2 is FQNEAQ (reference sequence). The CDR3 is CSSSSFLQGAGETQYF. The DNA for the CDR3 is TGTTCCAGCAGCTCTTTCCTACAGGGGGCCGGAGAGACCCAGTACTTC.

V is TRBV10-2 and J is TRBJ1-5, with D hard to call. The germline gives CDR1 WSHSY, CDR2 SAAADI. V gave up 7 bases and J gave up 0 bases, with 10 bases separating them. The CDR3 runs 14 residues. The CDR3 DNA follows: TGCGCCAGCAATGACGGTTATAGCAATCAGCCCCAGCATTTT. Encoded protein: CASNDGYSNQPQHF.

The chain uses TRBV14 and TRBJ2-1; the D gene is possibly TRBD2 (5 bases). CDR3 length: 15 amino acids. Germline CDR1 is SGHDN and CDR2 is FVKESK. Trimming shortened V by 4 bases and J by 0 bases, and 10 bases separated the two germline ends. CDR3 loop: CASSPTRLSYNEQFF. The CDR3 region has the DNA TGTGCCAGCAGCCCAACTAGACTCTCCTACAATGAGCAGTTCTTC.

The J gene is TRBJ1-2, the V gene TRBV2; TRBD1 might be the D (6 bases). Trimming cost V 8 bases and J 0 bases, with 16 bases left between them. This CDR3 is built from 15 residues. Germline V gene lookup returns CDR1 SNHLY and CDR2 FYNNEI. CDR3 bases: TGTGCCAGCCGAGGGGCCGGACAGTCTAACTATGGCTACACCTTC. Translation gives CASRGAGQSNYGYTF.

The J gene is TRBJ2-5, the V gene TRBV4-1; D is perhaps TRBD2 (6 bases). The DNA end is more similar to TRBJ2-7, so the J call may be wrong. The CDR3 sequence is 18 residues long. CDR1 MGHRA and CDR2 YSYEKL come from the germline V gene. The CDR3 is CASSQAELGGSGSYEQYF. CDR3 nucleotide sequence: TGCGCCAGCAGCCAAGCAGAGCTCGGGGGTTCTGGCTCCTACGAGCAGTACTTC.

The gene calls are TRBV6-5 and TRBJ2-5; 9 bases agree with TRBD2. Germline V gives CDR1 MNHEY, CDR2 SVGAGI. V trimming: 5 bases; J trimming: 7 bases; junction bases outside the gene matches: 8. This CDR3 has 14 amino acids. The CDR3 coding sequence is TGTGCCAGCAGTAGCGGGGGGCCGCAGGCGACCCAGTACTTC. This translates into CASSSGGPQATQYF.

The rearrangement joins TRBV5-1 to TRBJ1-1; 8 nucleotides align to TRBD1. Germline V lookup: CDR1 SGHRS, CDR2 YFSETQ. V was pared by 4 bases and J by 3 bases, with 8 bases of the junction left unmatched. The CDR3 runs 15 residues. CDR3 nucleotides: TGCGCCAGCAGCGGGACAGGAGTTCTGTACACTGAAGCTTTCTTT. Its translation: CASSGTGVLYTEAFF. Complete variable domain (other parts from reference TRBV5-1 and TRBJ1-1): KAGVTQTPRYLIKTRGQQVTLSCSPISGHRSVSWYQQTPGQGLQFLFEYFSETQRNKGNFPGRFSGRQFSNSRSEMNVSTLELGDSALYLCASSGTGVLYTEAFFGQGTRLTVV.

This clone was recorded once. The chain recombines TRBV5-1 with TRBJ2-3, with 9 bases lining up with TRBD2. Trimming removed 3 bases from V and 6 bases from J; junction bases left unmatched: 11. Germline CDR1 is SGHRS and CDR2 is YFSETQ. This CDR3 spans 16 amino acids. CDR3 in DNA: TGCGCCAGCAGCTCCTCCCCATGGCGGGGGGGGGATACGCAGTATTTT. This encodes CASSSSPWRGGDTQYF.

The chain couples TRBV5-1 to TRBJ2-1; D is ambiguous. V was shortened by 1 base and J by 0 bases, with 11 bases between the two germline ends. CDR1 is SGHRS, CDR2 YFSETQ, per germline. This CDR3 is built from 16 residues. CDR3 coding DNA: TGCGCCAGCAGCTTGACCTCACGGTTCTCCTACAATGAGCAGTTCTTC. It codes for CASSLTSRFSYNEQFF.

V is TRBV4-1 and J is TRBJ2-3; D may be TRBD1 (5 bases). There are 18 residues in the CDR3. Germline V gene data show CDR1 as MGHRA and CDR2 as YSYEKL. The V end was cut by 2 bases, the J end by 6 bases, with 24 bases between. The CDR3 here is CASSQRGFVGLQSDTQYF. As DNA, the CDR3 is TGCGCCAGCAGCCAAAGGGGATTCGTGGGCCTCCAATCGGATACGCAGTATTTT.

The rearrangement links TRBV10-3 to TRBJ2-6; possible D gene TRBD1, 5 bases. V was clipped by 2 bases and J by 0 bases, with 14 bases between them. Germline CDR1 is ENHRY and CDR2 is SYGVKD. The CDR3 runs 18 residues. The CDR3 sequence: CAISEPPGLGSGANVLTF. The CDR3 nucleotides are TGTGCCATCAGTGAGCCCCCAGGGCTGGGCTCTGGGGCCAACGTCCTGACTTTC.

The CDR3 nucleotides are TGTGCCAGCAGCTCGCTATTGAACACTGAAGCTTTCTTT. Protein sequence: CASSSLLNTEAFF. The rearrangement links TRBV7-2 to TRBJ1-1; D gene uncertain. Trimming removed 4 bases at V and 0 bases at J, with 6 bases between. The CDR3 extends over 13 amino acids. Germline values: CDR1 SGHTA, CDR2 FQGNSA.

This sequence joins TRBV6-5 and TRBJ1-3; D not certain. Trimming took off 5 bases at V and 4 bases at J, with 15 bases between the two ends. Germline values: CDR1 MNHEY, CDR2 SVGAGI. The CDR3 consists of 15 residues. The CDR3 DNA follows: TGTGCCAGCAGTACCATACCCGATACAGGAAACACCATATATTTT. The encoded protein is CASSTIPDTGNTIYF.

This clone was counted once. J is TRBJ2-5 and V is TRBV5-5; no clear D gene. The CDR3 has 14 amino acids. Looked up from germline, CDR1 is SGHKS and CDR2 is YYEKEE (reference sequence). The V end lost 4 bases, the J end lost 2 bases, and 12 bases lay between the germline ends. This CDR3 reads CASSRTQTQETQYF. The CDR3 nucleotides read TGTGCCAGCAGCCGTACCCAGACTCAAGAGACCCAGTACTTC.

The chain employs TRBV5-5 and TRBJ2-7; possible D gene TRBD2, 5 bases. CDR3 length equals 13 residues. CDR1 and CDR2 (germline): SGHKS, YYEKEE (reference sequence). V lost 9 bases and J 2 bases, leaving 15 bases between the germline ends. CDR3 in amino acids: CAKKAGQTYEQYF. The CDR3, as DNA: TGTGCCAAGAAGGCGGGCCAGACCTACGAGCAGTACTTC.

The CDR3 spells CASPDRGLYNEQFF. CDR3 in DNA: TGTGCCAGTCCGGACAGGGGTCTCTACAATGAGCAGTTCTTC. The J gene is TRBJ2-1, the V gene TRBV6-4; 9 bases are a match to TRBD1. This CDR3 has 14 residues. The V segment lost 9 bases and the J segment 3 bases; nucleotides outside the gene matches: 6. Germline lookup yields CDR1 MRHNA and CDR2 SNTAGT.

This clone occurred a few times. V usage is TRBV14 and J usage is TRBJ2-1; D is unresolved. The ends were cut back, 4 bases at V and 10 bases at J, with 11 bases in the middle. The CDR3 covers 12 residues. CDR1 is SGHDN, CDR2 FVKESK, per germline. CDR3 loop: CASSPSPEEQFF. In DNA, the CDR3 is TGTGCCAGCAGCCCGTCCCCCGAGGAGCAGTTCTTC.

This clone was recorded only once. V gene TRBV30 combines with J gene TRBJ1-1, with 9 bases matching TRBD1. V trimming: 1 base; J trimming: 7 bases; junction bases outside the gene matches: 10. The CDR3 totals 15 residues. The germline CDR1 and CDR2 sequences are GTSNPN and SVGIG (reference sequence). In DNA form, the CDR3 reads TGTGCCTGGAGTGCCGGGACAGGGACTAGGGGTGAAGCTTTCTTT. Amino acids: CAWSAGTGTRGEAFF.

This sequence joins TRBV4-2 and TRBJ2-5, with TRBD2 matching over 9 bases. This CDR3 spans 16 amino acids. Trimming cost V 1 base and J 0 bases; bases outside gene matches: 3. Germline-derived CDR1 and CDR2 are LGHNA and YNFKEQ. The CDR3 DNA sequence: TGTGCCAGCAGCCAAGTTAGCGGGGGCCACCAAGAGACCCAGTACTTC. It specifies CASSQVSGGHQETQYF.

On this clone: Distinct nucleotide sequences in the sample also encode this CDR3. The chain is built from TRBV10-3 and TRBJ1-1, with 9 bases that match TRBD1. Germline CDR1 ENHRY, CDR2 SYGVKD. J gave up 6 bases and V 5 bases, and 4 bases lay outside the gene matches. The CDR3 has 13 amino acids. CDR3 DNA: TGTGCCATCAGTACGACAGGGGGGTCTGAAGCTTTCTTT. Its protein is CAISTTGGSEAFF.

V gene TRBV9 combines with J gene TRBJ1-2; D is ambiguous. This CDR3 has 12 amino acids. Trimming removed 3 bases from V and 4 bases from J, with 7 bases in between. Germline V gives CDR1 SGDLS, CDR2 YYNGEE. The CDR3 loop reads CASSGVFYGYTF. As DNA, the CDR3 is TGTGCCAGCAGCGGAGTCTTCTATGGCTACACCTTC.

The V and J genes are TRBV6-4 and TRBJ2-3, with D tentatively TRBD2 (5 bases). CDR1 and CDR2 from the germline V gene are MRHNA and SNTAGT. This CDR3 comprises 15 residues. The ends were cut back, 2 bases at V and 2 bases at J, with 11 bases in the middle. The DNA of the CDR3 is TGTGCCAGCAGTGACGTGGTTAGCGACACAGATACGCAGTATTTT. Its translation is CASSDVVSDTDTQYF.

V gene TRBV5-1 combines with J gene TRBJ1-2; TRBD1 is a possible D gene (5 bases). The CDR3 spans 14 residues. Deletions cut 2 bases from V and 0 bases from J, with 8 bases between. Germline CDR1 reads SGHRS; CDR2 reads YFSETQ. The CDR3 loop is CASSFRATNYGYTF. The DNA of the CDR3 is TGCGCCAGCAGCTTCAGGGCGACTAACTATGGCTACACCTTC.

This chain uses TRBV10-3 with TRBJ2-7; the match to TRBD2 covers 12 bases. CDR3 length equals 15 residues. V lost 6 bases to trimming and J lost 3 bases; unmatched junction nucleotides: 6. From germline, CDR1 is ENHRY and CDR2 SYGVKD. Here the CDR3 reads CAISPTSGGFYEQYF. The CDR3 DNA sequence: TGTGCCATCAGCCCGACTAGCGGGGGATTCTACGAGCAGTACTTC.

J is TRBJ1-2 and V is TRBV6-6, with 9 nucleotides matching TRBD1. With 7 bases clipped from V and 6 bases from J, the junction kept 12 bases outside the gene matches. The V gene's germline CDR1 is MNHNY and CDR2 SVGAGI (reference sequence). This CDR3 has 15 residues. This chain's CDR3 is CASTNLWTGEDGYTF. The CDR3 DNA is TGTGCCAGCACAAACCTTTGGACAGGGGAGGATGGCTACACCTTC.

V usage is TRBV18 and J usage is TRBJ2-6; D gene uncertain. Trimming stripped 0 bases from V and 4 bases from J, with 7 bases between. Germline V CDR1 and CDR2: KGHSH, LQKENI. CDR3 length: 15 residues. CDR3 region: CASSPPGRGANVLTF. CDR3 in DNA: TGTGCCAGCTCACCACCGGGCAGGGGGGCCAACGTCCTGACTTTC. The complete variable domain, with remaining parts taken from reference TRBV18 and TRBJ2-6, reads NAGVMQNPRHLVRRRGQEARLRCSPMKGHSHVYWYRQLPEEGLKFMVYLQKENIIDESGMPKERFSAEFPKEGPSILRIQQVVRGDSAAYFCASSPPGRGANVLTFGAGSRLTVL.